Sequencing of this TCR beta chain was carried out in a study of blood T cell repertoires in COVID-19. Study overall: The analysed material was cDNA or gDNA that came from T cells, B-cell-depleted T cells, or PBMCs.

Repertoires were generated with immunoSEQ multiplex PCR, while TCRdb's copy carries only in-frame clones and drops some. The data hold some 180,000 clones, with approximately 82% observed a single time. The CDR3 covers 19 residues. Between the trimmed V and J ends, which lost 6 bases and 0 bases, there was a span of 24 bases. Germline values: CDR1 KGHSH, CDR2 LQKENI. The sequence was collected from a human donor in a cohort sampled during active COVID-19. The sample was peripheral blood. This chain joins TRBV18 and TRBJ2-1; tentatively, D is TRBD2 (6 bases). CDR3 amino acids: CASSDLASSASSSYNEQFF. In nucleotides, the CDR3 is TGTGCCAGCTCCGATCTTGCCTCTAGCGCCTCGAGCTCCTACAATGAGCAGTTCTTC.